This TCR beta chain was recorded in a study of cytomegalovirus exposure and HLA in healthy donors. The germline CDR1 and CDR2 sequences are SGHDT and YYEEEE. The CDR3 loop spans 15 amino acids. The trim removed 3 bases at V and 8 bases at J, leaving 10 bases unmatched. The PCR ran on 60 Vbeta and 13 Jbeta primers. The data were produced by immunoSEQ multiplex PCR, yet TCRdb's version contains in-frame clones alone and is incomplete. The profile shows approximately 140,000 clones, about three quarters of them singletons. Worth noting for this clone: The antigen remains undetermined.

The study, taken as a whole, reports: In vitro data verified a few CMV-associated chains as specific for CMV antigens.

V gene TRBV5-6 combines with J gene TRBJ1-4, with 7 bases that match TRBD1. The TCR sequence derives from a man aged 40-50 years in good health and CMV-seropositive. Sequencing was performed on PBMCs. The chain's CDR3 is CASSSLDRDNEKLFF. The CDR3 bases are TGTGCCAGCAGCTCTCTAGACAGGGATAACGAAAAACTGTTTTTT.